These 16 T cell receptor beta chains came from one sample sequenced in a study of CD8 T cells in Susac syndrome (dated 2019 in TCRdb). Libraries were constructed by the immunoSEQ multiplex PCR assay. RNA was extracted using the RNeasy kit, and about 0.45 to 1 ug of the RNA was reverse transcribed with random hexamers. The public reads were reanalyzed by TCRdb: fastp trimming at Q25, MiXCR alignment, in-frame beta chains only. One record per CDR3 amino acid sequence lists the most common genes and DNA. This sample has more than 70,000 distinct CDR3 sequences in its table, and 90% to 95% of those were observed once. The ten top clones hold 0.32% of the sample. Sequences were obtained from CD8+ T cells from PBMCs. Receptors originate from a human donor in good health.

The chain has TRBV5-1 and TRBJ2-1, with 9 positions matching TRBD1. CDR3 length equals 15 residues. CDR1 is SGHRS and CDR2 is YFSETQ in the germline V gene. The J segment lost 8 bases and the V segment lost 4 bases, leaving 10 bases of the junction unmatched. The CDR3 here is CASSPGTGSRDEQFF. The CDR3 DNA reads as TGCGCCAGCAGCCCGGGGACAGGGTCAAGGGATGAGCAGTTCTTC.

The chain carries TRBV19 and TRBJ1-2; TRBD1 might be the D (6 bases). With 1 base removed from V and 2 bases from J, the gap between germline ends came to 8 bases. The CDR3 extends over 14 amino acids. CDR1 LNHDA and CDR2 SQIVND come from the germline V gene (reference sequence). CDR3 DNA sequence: TGTGCCAGTAGTATAGGCACAGGGAACTATGGCTACACCTTC. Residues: CASSIGTGNYGYTF.

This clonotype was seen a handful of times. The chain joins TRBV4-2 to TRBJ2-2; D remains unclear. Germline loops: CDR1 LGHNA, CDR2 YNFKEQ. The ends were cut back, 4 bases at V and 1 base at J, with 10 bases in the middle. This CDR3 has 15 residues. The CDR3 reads CASSPVVGNTGELFF. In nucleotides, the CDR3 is TGTGCCAGCAGCCCCGTTGTAGGGAACACCGGGGAGCTGTTTTTT.

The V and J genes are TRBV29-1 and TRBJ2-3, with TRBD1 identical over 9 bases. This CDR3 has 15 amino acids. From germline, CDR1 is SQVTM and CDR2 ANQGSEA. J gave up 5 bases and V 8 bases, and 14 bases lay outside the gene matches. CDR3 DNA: TGCAGCACGGAACTCCGGGACAGGGTGGAAGATACGCAGTATTTT. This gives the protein CSTELRDRVEDTQYF.

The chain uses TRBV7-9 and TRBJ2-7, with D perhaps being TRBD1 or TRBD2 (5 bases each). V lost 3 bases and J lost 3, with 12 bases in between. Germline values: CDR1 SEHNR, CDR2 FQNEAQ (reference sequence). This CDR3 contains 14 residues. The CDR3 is CASSFEGRIYEQYF. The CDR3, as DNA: TGTGCCAGCAGCTTCGAGGGACGGATCTACGAGCAGTACTTC.

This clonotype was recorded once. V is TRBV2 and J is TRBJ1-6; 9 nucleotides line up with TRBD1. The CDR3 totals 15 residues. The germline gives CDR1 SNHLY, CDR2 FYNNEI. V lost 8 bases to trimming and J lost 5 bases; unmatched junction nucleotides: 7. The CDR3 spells CASQDRGENNSPLHF. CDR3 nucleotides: TGTGCCAGCCAGGACAGGGGTGAAAATAATTCACCCCTCCACTTT.

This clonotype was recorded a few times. CDR3 nucleotide sequence: TGCAGCGTCAAGCGTTCGGGGGCCCCCGCCGCCGAGCAGTACTTC. Amino acid sequence: CSVKRSGAPAAEQYF. The chain couples TRBV29-1 to TRBJ2-7, with D perhaps matching TRBD1 or TRBD2 (6 bases each). Germline V CDR1 and CDR2: SQVTM, ANQGSEA. Trimming took off 6 bases at V and 6 bases at J, with 24 bases between the two ends. The CDR3 is 15 residues long.

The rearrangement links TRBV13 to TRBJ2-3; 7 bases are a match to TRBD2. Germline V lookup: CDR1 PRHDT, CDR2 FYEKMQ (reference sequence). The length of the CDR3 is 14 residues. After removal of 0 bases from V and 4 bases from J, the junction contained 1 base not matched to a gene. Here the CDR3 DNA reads TGTGCCAGCAGCTTAGGTGGGGGGGCAGATACGCAGTATTTT. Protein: CASSLGGGADTQYF.

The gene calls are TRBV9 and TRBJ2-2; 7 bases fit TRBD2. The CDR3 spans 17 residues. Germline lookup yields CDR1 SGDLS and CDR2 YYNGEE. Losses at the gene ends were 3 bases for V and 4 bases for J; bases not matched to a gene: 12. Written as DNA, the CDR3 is TGTGCCAGCAGCGCATCTCCTCGACTAGCAACCACCGGGGAGCTGTTTTTT. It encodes CASSASPRLATTGELFF.

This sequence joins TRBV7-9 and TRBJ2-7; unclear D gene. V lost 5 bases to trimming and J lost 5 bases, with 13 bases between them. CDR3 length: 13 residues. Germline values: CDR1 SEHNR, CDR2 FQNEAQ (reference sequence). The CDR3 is CASSPPDLDEQYF. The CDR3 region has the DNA TGTGCCAGCAGCCCGCCGGACCTGGACGAGCAGTACTTC.

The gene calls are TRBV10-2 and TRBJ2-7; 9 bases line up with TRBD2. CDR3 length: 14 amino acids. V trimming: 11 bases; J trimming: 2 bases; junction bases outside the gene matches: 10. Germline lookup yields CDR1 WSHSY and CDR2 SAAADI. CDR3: CAGGPGLAAYEQYF. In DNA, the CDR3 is TGCGCCGGGGGACCGGGACTAGCAGCCTACGAGCAGTACTTC.

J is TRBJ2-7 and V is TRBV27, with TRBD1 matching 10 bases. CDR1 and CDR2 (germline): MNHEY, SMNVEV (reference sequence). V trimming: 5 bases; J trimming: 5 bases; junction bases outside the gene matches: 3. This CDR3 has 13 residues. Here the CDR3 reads CASSPGQGNEQYF. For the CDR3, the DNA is TGTGCCAGCAGTCCGGGACAGGGGAACGAGCAGTACTTC.

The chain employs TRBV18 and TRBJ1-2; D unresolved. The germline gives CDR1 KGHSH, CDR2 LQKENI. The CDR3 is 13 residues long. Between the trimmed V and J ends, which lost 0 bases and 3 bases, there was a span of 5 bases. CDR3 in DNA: TGTGCCAGCTCACCACCGACTGACTATGGCTACACCTTC. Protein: CASSPPTDYGYTF. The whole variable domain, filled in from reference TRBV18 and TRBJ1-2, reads NAGVMQNPRHLVRRRGQEARLRCSPMKGHSHVYWYRQLPEEGLKFMVYLQKENIIDESGMPKERFSAEFPKEGPSILRIQQVVRGDSAAYFCASSPPTDYGYTFGSGTRLTVV.

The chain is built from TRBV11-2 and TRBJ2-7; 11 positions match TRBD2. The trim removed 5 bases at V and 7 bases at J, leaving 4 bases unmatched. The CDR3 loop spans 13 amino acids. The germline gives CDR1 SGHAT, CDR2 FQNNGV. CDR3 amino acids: CASSARLAGEQYF. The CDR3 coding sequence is TGTGCCAGCAGCGCCCGACTAGCGGGGGAGCAGTACTTC.

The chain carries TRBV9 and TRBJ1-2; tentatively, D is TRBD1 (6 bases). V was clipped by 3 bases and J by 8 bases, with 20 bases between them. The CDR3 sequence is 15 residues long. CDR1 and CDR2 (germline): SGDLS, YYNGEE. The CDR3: CASSGRGAPAEGYTF. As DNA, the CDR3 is TGTGCCAGCAGCGGGAGGGGGGCTCCGGCGGAGGGCTACACCTTC.

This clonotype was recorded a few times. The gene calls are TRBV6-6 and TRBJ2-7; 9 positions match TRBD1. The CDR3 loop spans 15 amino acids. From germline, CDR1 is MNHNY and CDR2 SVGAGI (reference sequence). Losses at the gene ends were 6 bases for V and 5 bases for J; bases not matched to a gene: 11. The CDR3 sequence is CASSRAGTGNHEQYF. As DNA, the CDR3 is TGTGCCAGCAGCAGGGCCGGGACAGGGAACCACGAGCAGTACTTC.